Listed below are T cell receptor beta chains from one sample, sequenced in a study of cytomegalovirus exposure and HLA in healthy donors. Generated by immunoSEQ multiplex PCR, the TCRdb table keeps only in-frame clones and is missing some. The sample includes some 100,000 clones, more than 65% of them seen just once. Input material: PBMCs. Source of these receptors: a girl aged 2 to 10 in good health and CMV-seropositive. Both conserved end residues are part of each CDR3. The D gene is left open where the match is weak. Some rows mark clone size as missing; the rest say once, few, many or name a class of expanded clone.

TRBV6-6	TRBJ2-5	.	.	TGTGCCAGCAGTAGGCAGGGAGAGACCCAGTACTTC	CASSRQGETQYF
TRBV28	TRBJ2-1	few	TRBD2	TGTGCCAGCAGCCGACGGACTAGCGGGAGGGTTATCAATGAGCAGTTCTTC	CASSRRTSGRVINEQFF
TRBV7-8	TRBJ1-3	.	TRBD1	TGTGCCAGCAGCAGAGGACAGGTCGGGGAAAACACCATATATTTT	CASSRGQVGENTIYF
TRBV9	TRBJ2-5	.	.	TGTGCCAGCAACTCACAGGGTGGGCTAGCGGATCGAGAGACCCAGTACTTC	CASNSQGGLADRETQYF
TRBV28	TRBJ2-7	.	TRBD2	TGTGCCAGCAGCCCGATTATTGGACTAGGGGCCTACGAGCAGTACTTC	CASSPIIGLGAYEQYF
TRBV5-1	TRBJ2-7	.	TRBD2	TGCGCCAGCAGCCTATGGACTAGCGGAGTCCTATACTACGAGCAGTACTTC	CASSLWTSGVLYYEQYF
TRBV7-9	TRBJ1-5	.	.	TGTGCCAGCAGCTACAAGGGGTATCAGCCCCAGCATTTT	CASSYKGYQPQHF
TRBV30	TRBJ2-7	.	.	TGTGCCTGGGGGCGGGGAGACGAGCAGTACTTC	CAWGRGDEQYF
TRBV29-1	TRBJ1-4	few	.	TGCAGCGCATCCGACAGACCTGAAAAACTGTTTTTT	CSASDRPEKLFF
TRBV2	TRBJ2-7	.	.	TGTGCCAGCAGTTACACAGGGAGAGACGAGCAGTACTTC	CASSYTGRDEQYF
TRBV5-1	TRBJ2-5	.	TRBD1	TGCGCCAGCAGCTTCGGGACCGGGACAGGGGAAGAGACCCAGTACTTC	CASSFGTGTGEETQYF
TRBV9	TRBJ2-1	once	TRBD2	TGTGCCAGCAGCGCGAGCGGGAGTTGGCCAAATGAGCAGTTCTTC	CASSASGSWPNEQFF
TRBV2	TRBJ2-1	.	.	TGTGCCAGCAGTGACTCGATAGTAATGGTACGGCAGTTCTTC	CASSDSIVMVRQFF
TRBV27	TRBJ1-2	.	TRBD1	TGTGCCAGCAGTGCCGATCGGGACAGCTTCGATGGCTACACCTTC	CASSADRDSFDGYTF
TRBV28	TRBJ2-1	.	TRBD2	TGTGCCAGCAGTTTGATTAGCGGGATTAACTACAATGAGCAGTTCTTC	CASSLISGINYNEQFF
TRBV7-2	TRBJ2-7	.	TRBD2	TGTGCCAGCAGCTTAGGTCAGGGTAGCGGGAGTAGGGAGCAGTACTTC	CASSLGQGSGSREQYF
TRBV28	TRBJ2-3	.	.	TGTGCCAGCAGCTTCCGGGTAGATACGCAGTATTTT	CASSFRVDTQYF
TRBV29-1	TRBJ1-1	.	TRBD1	TGCAGCGTTTCCCCCAGGCATATCCGGGACAGGGGGGGCGGAGGGAACACTGAAGCTTTCTTT	CSVSPRHIRDRGGGGNTEAFF